This TCR beta chain was sequenced in a study of cytomegalovirus exposure and HLA in healthy donors. A multiplex PCR was run with 60 Vbeta primers and 13 Jbeta primers. Sequencing was performed with immunoSEQ multiplex PCR; in TCRdb, only in-frame clones are kept and a portion is missing. Of around 170,000 clones listed, 70% to 80% were seen once; the top ten hold 1.4%. The CDR3 consists of 14 residues. V was shortened by 3 bases and J by 0 bases, with 10 bases between the two germline ends. Germline V gene data show CDR1 as SGHRS and CDR2 as YFSETQ. Material for sequencing was PBMCs. The origin of this receptor is a man in his late teens or twenties in good health and CMV-seronegative. This chain uses TRBV5-1 with TRBJ2-7; D unresolved. CDR3 nucleotide sequence: TGCGCCAGCAGCTCCAGTGTAAGCTCCTACGAGCAGTACTTC. Translating it yields CASSSSVSSYEQYF.